These 32 T cell receptor beta chains were sequenced from one sample in a study of CD8 T cells in Susac syndrome (dated 2019 in TCRdb). The receptor library was made with the immunoSEQ multiplex PCR assay. RNA was extracted using the RNeasy kit, and roughly 0.5 to 1 microgram was reverse transcribed with random hexamers. TCRdb reworked the public reads: Q25 trimming with fastp, MiXCR clone assembly, productive beta chains retained. Records with the same CDR3 protein are collapsed into one entry carrying the most frequent genes and DNA. The sample table holds some 150,000 distinct CDR3 sequences, of which over 85% were seen once. The ten largest make up more than 0.2% of the sample. The specimen sequenced was CD8+ T cells from PBMCs. The receptors stem from a human donor with multiple sclerosis.

This chain joins TRBV23-1 and TRBJ1-4; D not resolved. TRBV23-1 is flagged as an ORF with uncertain function. Trimming shortened V by 5 bases and J by 13 bases, and 14 bases separated the two germline ends. This CDR3 has 12 residues. The CDR3 DNA sequence: TGCGCCAGCAGTACCGACCGGGATGGACTGTTTTTT. This sequence encodes CASSTDRDGLFF.

Only one count was recorded for this clonotype. This sequence joins TRBV20-1 and TRBJ2-2; TRBD2 aligns across 9 bases. The germline V gene encodes CDR1 DFQATT and CDR2 SNEGSKA (reference sequence). With 1 base clipped from V and 1 base from J, the junction kept 7 bases outside the gene matches. This CDR3 contains 17 residues. The chain's CDR3 is CSARGIGTSRNTGELFF. The CDR3 nucleotides are TGCAGTGCTAGAGGTATAGGGACTAGCCGGAACACCGGGGAGCTGTTTTTT.

The chain recombines TRBV4-1 with TRBJ2-5; possible D gene TRBD2, 5 bases. This CDR3 comprises 14 residues. V lost 2 bases, J lost 5 bases, and 12 bases lay in between. Germline V gene sequence: CDR1 MGHRA, CDR2 YSYEKL. CDR3 nucleotides: TGCGCCAGCAGCCAACCAGAGCGGAGGGAGACCCAGTACTTC. Protein sequence: CASSQPERRETQYF.

V gene TRBV6-2 or TRBV6-3 combines with J gene TRBJ2-7; possibly TRBD1 for D (6 bases). Germline CDR1 reads MNHEY; CDR2 reads SVGEGT. This CDR3 is built from 14 residues. With 2 bases removed from V and 2 bases from J, the gap between germline ends came to 10 bases. The DNA for the CDR3 is TGTGCCAGCAGTTACCCCGAGGGGGCCTACGAGCAGTACTTC. Translating gives CASSYPEGAYEQYF.

The chain joins TRBV30 to TRBJ2-7, with 8 bases that match TRBD1. The V and J ends lost 2 bases and 7 bases, in that order; junction bases with no gene match: 13. CDR3 length: 15 residues. Germline-derived CDR1 and CDR2 are GTSNPN and SVGIG (reference sequence). CDR3: CAWSKPQGASKEQYF. The CDR3 region has the DNA TGTGCCTGGAGTAAACCGCAGGGGGCATCGAAAGAGCAGTACTTC. Looking up the rest from reference TRBV30 and TRBJ2-7 gives the full variable domain: SQTIHQWPATLVQPVGSPLSLECTVEGTSNPNLYWYRQAAGRGLQLLFYSVGIGQISSEVPQNLSASRPQDRQFILSSKKLLLSDSGFYLCAWSKPQGASKEQYFGPGTRLTVT.

This clonotype was seen just once. The chain joins TRBV9 to TRBJ2-1; D gene uncertain. In germline, CDR1 is SGDLS, CDR2 YYNGEE. V was pared by 0 bases and J by 5 bases, with 15 bases between. There are 16 residues in the CDR3. Written as DNA, the CDR3 is TGTGCCAGCAGCGTAGCCAAGACGGGTCCAAACAATGAGCAGTTCTTC. This codes for CASSVAKTGPNNEQFF.

V is TRBV30 and J is TRBJ1-5; possibly TRBD1 for D (5 bases). Germline-derived CDR1 and CDR2 are GTSNPN and SVGIG (reference sequence). V gave up 0 bases and J gave up 11 bases, with 14 bases separating them. This CDR3 contains 13 residues. CDR3 coding DNA: TGTGCCTGGAGTGTTACGCCAGGGCGAGCCCAGCATTTT. This encodes CAWSVTPGRAQHF.

The rearrangement joins TRBV4-1 to TRBJ1-2, with 9 bases lining up with TRBD1. The CDR3 loop spans 18 amino acids. V lost 2 bases to trimming and J lost 2 bases; unmatched junction nucleotides: 12. The V gene's germline CDR1 is MGHRA and CDR2 YSYEKL. The CDR3 coding sequence is TGCGCCAGCAGCCAAATCCATGTACAGGGGGCAATCAACTATGGCTACACCTTC. Translation gives CASSQIHVQGAINYGYTF.

J is TRBJ2-2 and V is TRBV5-1; 8 positions match TRBD1. This CDR3 has 15 amino acids. After removal of 5 bases from V and 1 base from J, the junction contained 4 bases not matched to a gene. Germline assignment: CDR1 SGHRS and CDR2 YFSETQ. CDR3 loop: CASRDRELNTGELFF. The CDR3 DNA is TGCGCCAGCAGGGACAGGGAGTTGAACACCGGGGAGCTGTTTTTT.

The chain joins TRBV13 to TRBJ2-5; tentative D call: TRBD1 (5 bases). The CDR3 consists of 15 residues. With 3 bases removed from V and 4 bases from J, the gap between germline ends came to 15 bases. Germline CDR1 PRHDT, CDR2 FYEKMQ (reference sequence). CDR3 in DNA: TGTGCCAGCAGCTTGTTAAGGGGCTCGGGAGAGACCCAGTACTTC. Translation: CASSLLRGSGETQYF.

The chain employs TRBV4-1 and TRBJ2-3; the D gene is possibly TRBD2 (5 bases). The CDR3 totals 16 residues. The germline CDR1 and CDR2 sequences are MGHRA and YSYEKL. V was pared by 1 base and J by 1 base, with 12 bases between. CDR3 coding DNA: TGCGCCAGCAGCCAAGTTGAGGGCCGGGGCACAGATACGCAGTATTTT. Encoded protein: CASSQVEGRGTDTQYF.

The rearrangement joins TRBV4-1 to TRBJ2-7; weak D call: TRBD2 (5 bases). Trimming took 1 base from V and 6 from J, leaving 13 bases between them. CDR3 size: 14 residues. Germline assignment: CDR1 MGHRA and CDR2 YSYEKL. The CDR3 protein is CASSQGGLGGEQYF. The CDR3 nucleotides are TGCGCCAGCAGCCAAGGGGGTCTAGGAGGCGAGCAGTACTTC.

V is TRBV29-1 and J is TRBJ2-2; D gene unclear. Trimming stripped 2 bases from V and 3 bases from J, with 1 base between. Germline-derived CDR1 and CDR2 are SQVTM and ANQGSEA. The CDR3 runs to 11 residues. The CDR3, as DNA: TGCAGCGTTGAACACACCGGGGAGCTGTTTTTT. This sequence encodes CSVEHTGELFF.

This CDR3 is CASSTEQVSYNEQFF. The CDR3 DNA is TGTGCCAGCAGCACCGAACAGGTTTCCTACAATGAGCAGTTCTTC. The chain carries TRBV13 and TRBJ2-1; possibly TRBD1 for D (5 bases). The V end was cut by 5 bases, the J end by 1 base, with 12 bases between. From germline, CDR1 is PRHDT and CDR2 FYEKMQ (reference sequence). The CDR3 is 15 residues long. The full variable domain, rest sourced from reference TRBV13 and TRBJ2-1, is AAGVIQSPRHLIKEKRETATLKCYPIPRHDTVYWYQQGPGQDPQFLISFYEKMQSDKGSIPDRFSAQQFSDYHSELNMSSLELGDSALYFCASSTEQVSYNEQFFGPGTRLTVL.

V gene TRBV6-2 or TRBV6-3 combines with J gene TRBJ2-1; TRBD2 aligns across 8 bases. The CDR3 covers 17 residues. The germline V gene has CDR1 MNHEY and CDR2 SVGEGT. The trim removed 2 bases at V and 0 bases at J, leaving 6 bases unmatched. Written as DNA, the CDR3 is TGTGCCAGCAGTTACCCCAGCGGGGGCAGCTCCTACAATGAGCAGTTCTTC. This translates into CASSYPSGGSSYNEQFF.

The rearrangement uses TRBV19 and TRBJ1-1; D is possibly TRBD1 (6 bases). The germline V gene has CDR1 LNHDA and CDR2 SQIVND (reference sequence). This CDR3 comprises 16 residues. V was pared by 5 bases and J by 1 base, with 17 bases between. The CDR3: CASSRQAYRSNTEAFF. In DNA, the CDR3 is TGTGCCAGTAGTCGACAGGCTTACCGTTCGAACACTGAAGCTTTCTTT. Together with reference TRBV19 and TRBJ1-1, the CDR3 gives the full variable domain: DGGITQSPKYLFRKEGQNVTLSCEQNLNHDAMYWYRQDPGQGLRLIYYSQIVNDFQKGDIAEGYSVSREKKESFPLTVTSAQKNPTAFYLCASSRQAYRSNTEAFFGQGTRLTVV.

This sequence joins TRBV27 and TRBJ2-7; D is unresolved. V was pared by 2 bases and J by 4 bases, with 9 bases between. Germline CDR1 and CDR2: MNHEY and SMNVEV (reference sequence). This CDR3 is built from 13 residues. Written as DNA, the CDR3 is TGTGCCAGCAGTTTAAGTAGGGATTACGAGCAGTACTTC. It specifies CASSLSRDYEQYF.

The chain employs TRBV5-6 and TRBJ2-3; possibly TRBD1 or TRBD2 for D (5 bases each). CDR3 length: 14 residues. Looked up from germline, CDR1 is SGHDT and CDR2 is YYEEEE. V was trimmed by 2 bases and J by 1 base, leaving 8 bases between them. The CDR3 DNA follows: TGTGCCAGCAGCTTCAGGGACCGCACAGATACGCAGTATTTT. Protein sequence: CASSFRDRTDTQYF.

The chain uses TRBV30 and TRBJ2-3; perhaps D is TRBD1 or TRBD2 (5 bases each). Per the germline V gene, CDR1 is GTSNPN and CDR2 is SVGIG (reference sequence). Deletions cut 0 bases from V and 8 bases from J, with 9 bases between. The CDR3 runs 12 residues. The CDR3, as DNA: TGTGCCTGGAGTGTCGGTGGGGGTACGCAGTATTTT. This encodes CAWSVGGGTQYF. Combining the CDR3 with reference TRBV30 and TRBJ2-3 gives the whole variable domain SQTIHQWPATLVQPVGSPLSLECTVEGTSNPNLYWYRQAAGRGLQLLFYSVGIGQISSEVPQNLSASRPQDRQFILSSKKLLLSDSGFYLCAWSVGGGTQYFGPGTRLTVL.

V and J are TRBV12-3 or TRBV12-4 and TRBJ2-1; D unclear. The CDR3 runs 11 residues. V gave up 10 bases and J gave up 9 bases, with 13 bases separating them. CDR3: CAILLGGEQFF. The CDR3 nucleotides are TGTGCCATCCTCTTGGGCGGTGAGCAGTTCTTC.

The table lists this clonotype with a count of one. This sequence joins TRBV9 and TRBJ1-5; unclear D gene. Trimming removed 0 bases from V and 2 bases from J, with 6 bases in between. The V gene's germline CDR1 is SGDLS and CDR2 YYNGEE. The CDR3 runs 14 residues. CDR3 coding DNA: TGTGCCAGCAGCGTAGCTGGGGGCAATCAGCCCCAGCATTTT. It translates to CASSVAGGNQPQHF.

The chain has TRBV14 and TRBJ1-1, with 10 nucleotides matching TRBD1. The CDR3 totals 15 residues. Germline loops: CDR1 SGHDN, CDR2 FVKESK. With V trimmed by 1 base and J by 5 bases, 4 bases remained unmatched. The CDR3 nucleotides are TGTGCCAGCAGCCAAGCGGGACAGGGGTCGACTGAAGCTTTCTTT. Protein: CASSQAGQGSTEAFF. The full variable domain, in which reference TRBV14 and TRBJ1-1 provide the parts outside the CDR3, is EAGVTQFPSHSVIEKGQTVTLRCDPISGHDNLYWYRRVMGKEIKFLLHFVKESKQDESGMPNNRFLAERTGGTYSTLKVQPAELEDSGVYFCASSQAGQGSTEAFFGQGTRLTVV.

The V and J genes are TRBV13 and TRBJ1-4; tentative D call: TRBD1 (5 bases). V gave up 5 bases and J gave up 3 bases, with 10 bases separating them. Looked up from germline, CDR1 is PRHDT and CDR2 is FYEKMQ (reference sequence). The CDR3 totals 14 residues. CDR3 in amino acids: CASSNGQANEKLFF. The CDR3 nucleotides read TGTGCCAGCAGCAACGGACAAGCTAATGAAAAACTGTTTTTT.

The J gene is TRBJ1-5, the V gene TRBV7-9; D is perhaps TRBD1 (6 bases). Trimming removed 5 bases from V and 7 bases from J, with 18 bases in between. The length of the CDR3 is 15 residues. CDR1 and CDR2 from the germline V gene are SEHNR and FQNEAQ (reference sequence). Here the CDR3 reads CASSPNAGTTQPQHF. The CDR3 coding sequence is TGTGCCAGCAGCCCAAACGCCGGGACAACCCAGCCCCAGCATTTT.

CDR3 region: CAWSGGQGKAFF. Here the CDR3 DNA reads TGTGCCTGGAGTGGGGGACAGGGGAAAGCTTTCTTT. J is TRBJ1-1 and V is TRBV30, with TRBD1 matching 10 bases. J gave up 9 bases and V 1 base, and 2 bases lay outside the gene matches. Germline V lookup: CDR1 GTSNPN, CDR2 SVGIG (reference sequence). This CDR3 spans 12 amino acids.

The chain combines TRBV29-1 with TRBJ2-7; D remains unclear. The CDR3 loop spans 13 amino acids. Trimming took off 5 bases at V and 3 bases at J, with 14 bases between the two ends. Germline loops: CDR1 SQVTM, CDR2 ANQGSEA. The CDR3: CSVSASRVYEQYF. The DNA of the CDR3 is TGCAGCGTTTCCGCGAGTAGGGTCTACGAGCAGTACTTC.

The chain couples TRBV11-1 to TRBJ2-3; tentatively, D is TRBD1 (6 bases). The germline CDR1 and CDR2 sequences are SGHAT and FQDESV (reference sequence). V shed 5 bases and J shed 0 bases, with 36 bases lying between them. This CDR3 has 23 residues. CDR3 protein: CASSPPGPSITGSPGSSTDTQYF. The CDR3 DNA sequence: TGTGCCAGCAGCCCCCCGGGGCCGTCGATAACAGGGTCCCCCGGATCTAGCACAGATACGCAGTATTTT. Using reference TRBV11-1 and TRBJ2-3 for the parts outside the CDR3, the full variable domain is EAEVAQSPRYKITEKSQAVAFWCDPISGHATLYWYRQILGQGPELLVQFQDESVVDDSQLPKDRFSAERLKGVDSTLKIQPAELGDSAMYLCASSPPGPSITGSPGSSTDTQYFGPGTRLTVL.

V is TRBV19 and J is TRBJ2-3, with D hard to call. The CDR3 loop spans 12 amino acids. CDR1 and CDR2 from the germline V gene are LNHDA and SQIVND (reference sequence). Trimming removed 9 bases at V and 0 bases at J, with 7 bases between. The CDR3 bases are TGTGCCAGAGGCCCCAGCACAGATACGCAGTATTTT. As protein: CARGPSTDTQYF.

This rearrangement joins TRBV12-3 or TRBV12-4 to TRBJ1-5; D gene unclear. Trimming stripped 4 bases from V and 7 bases from J, with 8 bases between. CDR3 length: 12 residues. CDR3 residues: CASSSPRQPQHF. The CDR3 DNA reads as TGTGCCAGCAGTTCCCCCCGGCAGCCCCAGCATTTT.

The chain employs TRBV5-4 and TRBJ1-2, with 8 bases lining up with TRBD1. J was trimmed by 3 bases and V by 0 bases; bases with no gene match: 1. Germline V gene lookup returns CDR1 SGHNT and CDR2 YYREEE (reference sequence). The CDR3 covers 14 residues. Here the CDR3 reads CASSLDRGDYGYTF. CDR3 nucleotide sequence: TGTGCCAGCAGCTTGGACAGGGGGGACTATGGCTACACCTTC. Full variable domain (remainder filled in from reference TRBV5-4 and TRBJ1-2): ETGVTQSPTHLIKTRGQQVTLRCSSQSGHNTVSWYQQALGQGPQFIFQYYREEENGRGNFPPRFSGLQFPNYSSELNVNALELDDSALYLCASSLDRGDYGYTFGSGTRLTVV.

Remarks on this clonotype: The CDR3 does not end in the conserved phenylalanine or tryptophan, so this is likely a read error. This chain uses TRBV3-1 with TRBJ1-1; the match to TRBD1 covers 7 bases. This CDR3 region has 15 residues. The germline CDR1 and CDR2 sequences are LGHDT and YNNKEL (reference sequence). The CDR3 loop is CVSSQGSGGDTEAFL. The CDR3, as DNA: TGTGTCAGCAGCCAAGGTTCAGGGGGGGACACTGAAGCTTTCCTT.

The chain links TRBV20-1 to TRBJ2-3, with 11 positions matching TRBD2. The CDR3 covers 14 residues. Per the germline V gene, CDR1 is DFQATT and CDR2 is SNEGSKA (reference sequence). V was clipped by 6 bases and J by 5 bases; unmatched bases: 7. The CDR3 DNA reads TGCAGTGCCCCCTGGACTAGCGGGTTAGATACGCAGTATTTT. Protein: CSAPWTSGLDTQYF.